This TCR beta chain was profiled in a study of identical twins. Study-wide findings and caveats: Rather than following the same donors, the conclusions depended on cross-sectional statistical analysis. Excess sharing between twins was weaker in beta out-of-frame sequences.

Everyone who donated was a healthy Caucasian. This clonotype appeared many times. The antigen remains undetermined. MiXCR, run by TCRdb on the 5' RACE reads, gives a single entry per CDR3 protein. The sample has 150,000 or so distinct CDR3 sequences, under 4.5% seen once. V was pared by 3 bases and J by 8 bases, with 9 bases of the junction left unmatched. The CDR3 contains 15 residues. The germline gives CDR1 GTSNPN, CDR2 SVGIG (reference sequence). V and J are TRBV30 and TRBJ1-4; 10 positions match TRBD1. This TCR derives from a man aged 18 to 29 in good health. What was sequenced was memory T cells sorted from blood. CDR3 nucleotides: TGTGCCTGGAGCCCCGGACAGGGGGGAAGCGAAAAACTGTTTTTT. This translates into CAWSPGQGGSEKLFF.